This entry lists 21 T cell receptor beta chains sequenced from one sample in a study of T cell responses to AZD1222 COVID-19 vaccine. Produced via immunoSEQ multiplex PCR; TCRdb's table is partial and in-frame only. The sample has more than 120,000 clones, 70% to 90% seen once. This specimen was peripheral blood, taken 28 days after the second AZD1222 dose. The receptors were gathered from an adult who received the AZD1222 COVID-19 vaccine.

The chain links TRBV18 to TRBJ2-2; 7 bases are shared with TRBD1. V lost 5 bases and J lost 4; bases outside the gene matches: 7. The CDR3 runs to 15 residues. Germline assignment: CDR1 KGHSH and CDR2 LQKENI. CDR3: CASSSLQGVTGELFF. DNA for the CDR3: TGTGCCAGCTCAAGCCTGCAGGGGGTCACCGGGGAGCTGTTTTTT.

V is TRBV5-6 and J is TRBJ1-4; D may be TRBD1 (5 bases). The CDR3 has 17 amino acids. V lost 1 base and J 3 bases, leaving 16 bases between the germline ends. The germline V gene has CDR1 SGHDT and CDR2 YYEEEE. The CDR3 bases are TGTGCCAGCAGCTTGTTCGCCAGGGCGTTGGCTAATGAAAAACTGTTTTTT. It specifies CASSLFARALANEKLFF. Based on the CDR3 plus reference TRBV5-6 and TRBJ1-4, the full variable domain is DAGVTQSPTHLIKTRGQQVTLRCSPKSGHDTVSWYQQALGQGPQFIFQYYEEEERQRGNFPDRFSGHQFPNYSSELNVNALLLGDSALYLCASSLFARALANEKLFFGSGTQLSVL.

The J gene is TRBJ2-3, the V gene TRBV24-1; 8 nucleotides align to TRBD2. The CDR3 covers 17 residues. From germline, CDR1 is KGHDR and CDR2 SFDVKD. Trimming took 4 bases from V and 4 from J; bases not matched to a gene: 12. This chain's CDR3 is CATSDPARGGGADTQYF. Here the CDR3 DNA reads TGTGCCACCAGTGACCCAGCCCGGGGGGGTGGGGCAGATACGCAGTATTTT.

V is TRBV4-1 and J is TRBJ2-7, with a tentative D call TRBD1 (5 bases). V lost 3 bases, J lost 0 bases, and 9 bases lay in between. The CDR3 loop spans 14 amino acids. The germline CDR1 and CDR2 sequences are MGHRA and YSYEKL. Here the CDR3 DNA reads TGCGCCAGCAGCCAGCACAGGAGCTCCTACGAGCAGTACTTC. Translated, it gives CASSQHRSSYEQYF.

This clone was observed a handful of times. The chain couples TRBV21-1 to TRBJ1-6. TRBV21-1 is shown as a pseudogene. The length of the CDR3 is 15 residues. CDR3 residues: CASSKGRANNSPLHF. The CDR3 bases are TGTGCCAGCAGTAAGGGCCGGGCAAATAATTCACCCCTCCACTTT.

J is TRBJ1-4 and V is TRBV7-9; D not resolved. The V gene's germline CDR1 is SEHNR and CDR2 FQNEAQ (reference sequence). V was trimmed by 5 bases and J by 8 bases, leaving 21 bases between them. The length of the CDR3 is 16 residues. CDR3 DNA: TGTGCCAGCAGCCCCGGGATTTCAAATTTCTGGGAAAAACTGTTTTTT. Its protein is CASSPGISNFWEKLFF.

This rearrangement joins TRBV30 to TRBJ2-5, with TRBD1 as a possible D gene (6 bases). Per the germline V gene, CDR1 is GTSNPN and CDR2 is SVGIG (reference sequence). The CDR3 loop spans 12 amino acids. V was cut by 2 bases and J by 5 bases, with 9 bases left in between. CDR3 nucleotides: TGTGCCTGGAGTAACAGGGTGGAGACCCAGTACTTC. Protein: CAWSNRVETQYF.

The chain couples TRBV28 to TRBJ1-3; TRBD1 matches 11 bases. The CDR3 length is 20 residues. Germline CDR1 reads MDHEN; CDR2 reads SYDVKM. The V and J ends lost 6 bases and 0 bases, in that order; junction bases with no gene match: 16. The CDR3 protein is CASSQLRDRGGWISGNTIYF. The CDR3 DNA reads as TGTGCCAGCAGCCAACTCCGGGACAGGGGGGGTTGGATCTCTGGAAACACCATATATTTT.

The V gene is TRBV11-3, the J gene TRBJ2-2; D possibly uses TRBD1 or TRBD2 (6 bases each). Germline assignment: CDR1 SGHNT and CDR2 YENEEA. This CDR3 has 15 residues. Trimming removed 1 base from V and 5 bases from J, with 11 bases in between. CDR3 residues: CASSLVGGGTGELFF. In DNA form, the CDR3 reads TGTGCCAGCAGCTTAGTTGGAGGGGGGACCGGGGAGCTGTTTTTT.

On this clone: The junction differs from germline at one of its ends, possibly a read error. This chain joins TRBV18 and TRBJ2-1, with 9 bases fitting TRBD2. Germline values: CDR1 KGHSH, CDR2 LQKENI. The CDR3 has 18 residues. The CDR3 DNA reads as TGTGCCAGCTCTCCACTGGGTAGCGGGGGAAGCTCCTACAATGAGCAGTTCTTC. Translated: CASSPLGSGGSSYNEQFF.

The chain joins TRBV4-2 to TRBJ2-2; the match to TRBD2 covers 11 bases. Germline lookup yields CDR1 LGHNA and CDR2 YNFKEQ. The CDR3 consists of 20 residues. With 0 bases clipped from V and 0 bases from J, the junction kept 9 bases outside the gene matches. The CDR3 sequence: CASSQDWSSGGLSNTGELFF. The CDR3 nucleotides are TGTGCCAGCAGCCAAGATTGGTCTAGCGGGGGGCTATCGAACACCGGGGAGCTGTTTTTT.

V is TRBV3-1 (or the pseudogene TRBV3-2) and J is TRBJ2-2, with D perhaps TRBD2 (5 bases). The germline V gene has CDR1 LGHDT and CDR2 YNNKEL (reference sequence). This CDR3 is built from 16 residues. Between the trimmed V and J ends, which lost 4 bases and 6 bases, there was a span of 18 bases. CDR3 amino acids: CASSPSNGMRAGELFF. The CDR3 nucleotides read TGTGCCAGCAGCCCCTCGAACGGGATGAGGGCCGGGGAGCTGTTTTTT.

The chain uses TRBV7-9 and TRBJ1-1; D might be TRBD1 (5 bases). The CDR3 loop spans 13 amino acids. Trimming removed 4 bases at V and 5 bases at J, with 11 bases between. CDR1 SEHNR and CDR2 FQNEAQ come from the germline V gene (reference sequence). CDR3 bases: TGTGCCAGCAGCTCCCGAGGGGTTACTGAAGCTTTCTTT. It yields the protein CASSSRGVTEAFF.

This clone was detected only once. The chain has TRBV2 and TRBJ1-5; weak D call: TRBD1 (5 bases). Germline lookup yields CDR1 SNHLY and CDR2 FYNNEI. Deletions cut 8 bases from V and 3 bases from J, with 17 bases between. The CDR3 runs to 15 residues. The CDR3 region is CASPRGLKDNQPQHF. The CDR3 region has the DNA TGTGCCAGCCCACGGGGACTGAAGGACAATCAGCCCCAGCATTTT.

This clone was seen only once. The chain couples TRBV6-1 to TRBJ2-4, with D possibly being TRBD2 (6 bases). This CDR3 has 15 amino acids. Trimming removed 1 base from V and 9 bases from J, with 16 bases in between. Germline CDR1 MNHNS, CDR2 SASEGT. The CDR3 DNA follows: TGTGCCAGCAGTGAAGGATTGGGACTCTGGAGCATTCAGTACTTC. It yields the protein CASSEGLGLWSIQYF.

The CDR3 loop reads CAISEGHEQYF. CDR3 in DNA: TGTGCCATCAGTGAGGGTCACGAGCAGTACTTC. This chain connects TRBV10-3 to TRBJ2-7; D is unclear. The germline V gene has CDR1 ENHRY and CDR2 SYGVKD. This CDR3 contains 11 residues. V dropped 2 bases and J dropped 5 bases, with 4 bases sitting between them.

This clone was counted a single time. CDR3 sequence reads: CASSSTGDGYTF. DNA for the CDR3: TGTGCCAGCAGTTCGACAGGGGATGGCTACACCTTC. The chain couples TRBV27 to TRBJ1-2, with TRBD1 matching over 8 bases. CDR1 is MNHEY, CDR2 SMNVEV, per germline (reference sequence). V trimming: 4 bases; J trimming: 6 bases; junction bases outside the gene matches: 1. The CDR3 is made up of 12 amino acids.

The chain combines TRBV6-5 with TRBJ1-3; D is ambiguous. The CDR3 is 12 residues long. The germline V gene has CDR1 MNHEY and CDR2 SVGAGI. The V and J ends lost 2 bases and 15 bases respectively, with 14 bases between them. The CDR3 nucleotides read TGTGCCAGCAGTTACGACACACGGGCGGAATATTTT. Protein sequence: CASSYDTRAEYF.

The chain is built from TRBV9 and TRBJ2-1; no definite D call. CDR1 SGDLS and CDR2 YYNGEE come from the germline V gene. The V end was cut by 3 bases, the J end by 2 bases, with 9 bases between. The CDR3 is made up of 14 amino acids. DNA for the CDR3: TGTGCCAGCAGCGATTTAGGGCCCTACAATGAGCAGTTCTTC. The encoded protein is CASSDLGPYNEQFF.

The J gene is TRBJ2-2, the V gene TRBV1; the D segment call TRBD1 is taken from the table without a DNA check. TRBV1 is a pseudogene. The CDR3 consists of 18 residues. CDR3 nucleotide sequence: TGCACCAGCAGCCAAGATCAGCACAGTACCGCGAACACCGGGGAGCTGTTTTTT. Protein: CTSSQDQHSTANTGELFF.

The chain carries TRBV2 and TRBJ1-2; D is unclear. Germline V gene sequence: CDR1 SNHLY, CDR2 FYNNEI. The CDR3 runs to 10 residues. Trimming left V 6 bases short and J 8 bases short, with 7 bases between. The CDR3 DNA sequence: TGTGCCAGCAGCACACGGGGCTACACCTTC. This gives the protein CASSTRGYTF.